This T cell receptor beta chain was recorded in a study of regulatory T cells in long-lasting Graves disease. Points from the study as a whole: Newly diagnosed disease favored TRBV20-1 and TRBJ2-1 over persistent disease.

In its sample, this clonotype was seen a few times. Antigen unknown. The V and J ends lost 3 bases and 1 base respectively, with 7 bases between them. The germline V gene encodes CDR1 SGHVS and CDR2 FNYEAQ. CDR3 size: 13 residues. Arm-PCR with iRepertoire HTBI primers amplified the CDR3 regions for these TCR beta libraries. TCRdb used MiXCR to reprocess the multiplex PCR reads, holding one entry per CDR3 protein. The table has around 400,000 distinct CDR3 sequences, about 15% seen once. The sample's time point: newly diagnosed GD, antithyroid drugs for less than 3 months. RNA extracted from PBMCs served as the sequencing template. These sequences were also reported in another study, on T cells in Graves' hyperthyroidism and ophthalmopathy. According to that study: A set of HTBI primers served as the primers for a first-round RT-PCR of the TCR CDR3.

The genes are TRBV7-6 and TRBJ2-7, with D hard to call. This TCR derives from a middle-aged woman with Graves disease. Sequencing used peripheral blood mononuclear cells (PBMCs), obtained at new diagnosis, from a patient treated with antithyroid drugs. The CDR3 region has the DNA TGTGCCAGCAGCTTTCACTCATCCTACGAGCAGTACTTC. Its protein is CASSFHSSYEQYF. Variable domain in full (rest from reference TRBV7-6 and TRBJ2-7): GAGVSQSPRYKVTKRGQDVALRCDPISGHVSLYWYRQALGQGPEFLTYFNYEAQQDKSGLPNDRFSAERPEGSISTLTIQRTEQRDSAMYRCASSFHSSYEQYFGPGTRLTVT.